These 32 T cell receptor beta chains originate from one sample sequenced in a study of control samples from healthy donors and cancer patients. Assay: immunoSEQ multiplex PCR; the TCRdb copy retains only in-frame clones and omits some. This sample yields 95,000 to 100,000 clones, of which around nine tenths are seen a single time; about 7.8% belongs to the top ten. Sequencing was performed on blood. The receptors stem from a man aged 25 to 40 in good health.

The gene calls are TRBV3-1 (or the pseudogene TRBV3-2) and TRBJ2-1, with TRBD2 identical over 7 bases. CDR3 length equals 14 residues. V gave up 1 base and J gave up 12 bases; unmatched junction bases: 9. Germline V gene data show CDR1 as LGHDT and CDR2 as YNNKEL (reference sequence). The CDR3 is CASSQGVGGGSQFF. The CDR3 coding sequence is TGTGCCAGCAGCCAAGGAGTCGGCGGGGGTTCGCAGTTCTTC.

This clone was seen a few times. CDR3 residues: CASSLAPLGGGNTGELFF. CDR3 DNA sequence: TGCGCCAGCAGCTTGGCTCCCCTTGGGGGGGGGAACACCGGGGAGCTGTTTTTT. This chain connects TRBV5-1 to TRBJ2-2; 7 bases line up with TRBD2. The CDR3 is 18 residues long. V lost 0 bases and J lost 1; bases outside the gene matches: 9. Germline values: CDR1 SGHRS, CDR2 YFSETQ. Full variable domain (rest looked up from reference TRBV5-1 and TRBJ2-2): KAGVTQTPRYLIKTRGQQVTLSCSPISGHRSVSWYQQTPGQGLQFLFEYFSETQRNKGNFPGRFSGRQFSNSRSEMNVSTLELGDSALYLCASSLAPLGGGNTGELFFGEGSRLTVL.

This clone was counted only a few times. V and J are TRBV30 and TRBJ2-2; D is undetermined. V lost 7 bases and J 3 bases, leaving 12 bases between the germline ends. This CDR3 is 13 amino acids long. The germline CDR1 and CDR2 sequences are GTSNPN and SVGIG (reference sequence). The chain's CDR3 is CALVGRDTGELFF. The DNA for the CDR3 is TGTGCCTTGGTAGGTCGAGACACCGGGGAGCTGTTTTTT. The full variable domain, with the rest looked up from reference TRBV30 and TRBJ2-2, is SQTIHQWPATLVQPVGSPLSLECTVEGTSNPNLYWYRQAAGRGLQLLFYSVGIGQISSEVPQNLSASRPQDRQFILSSKKLLLSDSGFYLCALVGRDTGELFFGEGSRLTVL.

This chain uses TRBV9 with TRBJ2-7, with D perhaps TRBD2 (5 bases). The CDR3 is 15 amino acids. V was pared by 2 bases and J by 1 base, with 13 bases between. Germline CDR1 is SGDLS and CDR2 is YYNGEE. CDR3 coding DNA: TGTGCCAGCAGCGTTACTGTAGCGCCTTCCTACGAGCAGTACTTC. Encoded protein: CASSVTVAPSYEQYF.

This chain connects TRBV10-3 to TRBJ2-5; possible D gene TRBD2, 6 bases. The CDR3 has 15 residues. V lost 6 bases and J lost 1, with 15 bases in between. CDR1 and CDR2 (germline): ENHRY, SYGVKD. CDR3 coding DNA: TGTGCCATCAGCAATACCGGGACTCTCCAAGAGACCCAGTACTTC. Translated: CAISNTGTLQETQYF.

This clone was counted once. The chain links TRBV12-3 or TRBV12-4 to TRBJ2-1, with a possible D match to TRBD1 (5 bases). The CDR3 runs to 12 residues. V was cut by 6 bases and J by 7 bases, with 10 bases left in between. CDR3 region: CASRGRENEQFF. DNA of the CDR3: TGTGCCAGCAGGGGGCGAGAAAATGAGCAGTTCTTC.

The V and J genes are TRBV12-5 and TRBJ2-2; D gene ambiguous. Trimming removed 7 bases at V and 5 bases at J, with 5 bases between. Germline V gene data show CDR1 as LGHNT and CDR2 as FRNRAP. CDR3 length: 11 residues. CDR3 coding DNA: TGTGCTAGTGTTCGGACCGGGGAGCTGTTTTTT. Amino acid sequence: CASVRTGELFF. Based on the CDR3 plus reference TRBV12-5 and TRBJ2-2, the full variable domain is DARVTQTPRHKVTEMGQEVTMRCQPILGHNTVFWYRQTMMQGLELLAYFRNRAPLDDSGMPKDRFSAEMPDATLATLKIQPSEPRDSAVYFCASVRTGELFFGEGSRLTVL.

V usage is TRBV10-2 and J usage is TRBJ2-1; D ambiguous. Germline V CDR1 and CDR2: WSHSY, SAAADI. Trimming took off 10 bases at V and 0 bases at J, with 10 bases between the two ends. The CDR3 has 13 residues. The CDR3 spells CATNIGSYNEQFF. CDR3 nucleotides: TGCGCCACCAACATCGGCTCCTACAATGAGCAGTTCTTC.

The V call is TRBV6-4, the J call TRBJ1-1, with unresolved D. The V end lost 2 bases, the J end lost 1 base, and 5 bases lay between the germline ends. The CDR3 extends over 13 amino acids. The germline CDR1 and CDR2 sequences are MRHNA and SNTAGT. The DNA for the CDR3 is TGTGCCAGCAGTGACGGAAGGAACACTGAAGCTTTCTTT. Protein sequence: CASSDGRNTEAFF.

This chain connects TRBV6-1 to TRBJ2-6; the D call may be TRBD1 or TRBD2 (5 bases each). CDR1 is MNHNS, CDR2 SASEGT, per germline. Trimming pared 2 bases from V and 1 base from J, leaving 9 bases between. This CDR3 is built from 16 residues. CDR3 nucleotide sequence: TGTGCCAGCAGTGAACATGGGGGATCTGGGGCCAACGTCCTGACTTTC. It translates to CASSEHGGSGANVLTF.

The chain couples TRBV5-8 to TRBJ2-7; the match to TRBD2 covers 9 bases. Germline CDR1 is SGHTS and CDR2 is YDEGEE. The CDR3 loop spans 17 amino acids. V lost 6 bases, J lost 1 base, and 14 bases stayed unmatched. The CDR3 loop is CASTPDTRTSASYEQYV. As DNA, the CDR3 is TGTGCCAGCACCCCGGATACGAGGACTAGCGCGTCCTACGAGCAGTACGTC.

This chain connects TRBV11-2 to TRBJ1-1; weak D call: TRBD1 (6 bases). The CDR3 has 15 amino acids. Germline V CDR1 and CDR2: SGHAT, FQNNGV. V was trimmed by 8 bases and J by 3 bases, leaving 19 bases between them. The CDR3 DNA is TGTGCCAGCCGGAAAACGGGGGCAGGGTACACTGAAGCTTTCTTT. It is translated as CASRKTGAGYTEAFF.

In its sample, this clone was seen once. V usage is TRBV4-3 and J usage is TRBJ2-3; D possibly corresponds to TRBD2 (6 bases). Trimming pared 0 bases from V and 9 bases from J, leaving 19 bases between. The CDR3 sequence is 16 residues long. The V gene's germline CDR1 is LGHNA and CDR2 YSLEER. CDR3 sequence: CASSQERDSLSGTQYF. The CDR3 DNA reads TGCGCCAGCAGCCAAGAAAGGGACTCACTCTCGGGAACGCAGTATTTT.

The chain joins TRBV6-2 or TRBV6-3 to TRBJ2-7; 9 positions match TRBD1. Per the germline V gene, CDR1 is MNHEY and CDR2 is SVGEGT. The CDR3 is 15 residues long. Losses at the gene ends were 5 bases for V and 3 bases for J; bases not matched to a gene: 8. The CDR3 reads CASSAHGQGNYEQYF. The CDR3, as DNA: TGTGCCAGCAGTGCCCACGGACAGGGGAACTACGAGCAGTACTTC.

The chain joins TRBV6-5 to TRBJ2-2; D is uncertain. The CDR3 contains 13 residues. The V end was cut by 1 base, the J end by 4 bases, with 4 bases between. The germline V gene has CDR1 MNHEY and CDR2 SVGAGI. CDR3 sequence (DNA): TGTGCCAGCAGTTACTTCGGCACCGGGGAGCTGTTTTTT. Its protein is CASSYFGTGELFF.

The chain links TRBV25-1 to TRBJ2-1; 12 bases agree with TRBD2. V shed 1 base, J shed 4 bases, and the junction held 8 bases outside the gene matches. This CDR3 region has 18 residues. Germline CDR1 and CDR2: MGHDK and SYGVNS. The CDR3 loop reads CASSESPRTSGVYNEQFF. The CDR3 DNA follows: TGTGCCAGCAGTGAATCTCCCCGGACTAGCGGGGTTTACAATGAGCAGTTCTTC.

The DNA of the CDR3 is TGTGCCAGCAGTTTACAGGGAGGGCAGCCCCAGCATTTT. The encoded protein is CASSLQGGQPQHF. This chain joins TRBV2 and TRBJ1-5; a possible D gene is TRBD1 (6 bases). This CDR3 has 13 amino acids. Trimming stripped 5 bases from V and 7 bases from J, with 12 bases between. Germline values: CDR1 SNHLY, CDR2 FYNNEI.

The V and J genes are TRBV19 and TRBJ2-5; TRBD1 matches at 7 bases. From germline, CDR1 is LNHDA and CDR2 SQIVND (reference sequence). The CDR3 sequence is 17 residues long. V trimming: 2 bases; J trimming: 5 bases; junction bases outside the gene matches: 14. The CDR3 nucleotides read TGTGCCAGTAGTATAACCCCCCAGACAGGGTGGAAGGAGACCCAGTACTTC. Protein sequence: CASSITPQTGWKETQYF.

The rearrangement uses TRBV6-5 and TRBJ2-3; 9 nucleotides align to TRBD1. Germline V lookup: CDR1 MNHEY, CDR2 SVGAGI. With 5 bases clipped from V and 4 bases from J, the junction kept 7 bases outside the gene matches. CDR3 length equals 15 residues. Here the CDR3 reads CASSTETGGADTQYF. The DNA for the CDR3 is TGTGCCAGCAGTACTGAGACAGGGGGGGCAGATACGCAGTATTTT.

The chain combines TRBV14 with TRBJ2-7, with D uncertain. V lost 3 bases and J 5 bases, leaving 17 bases between the germline ends. The CDR3 loop spans 15 amino acids. CDR1 and CDR2 (germline): SGHDN, FVKESK. CDR3 sequence reads: CASSHEDAPFNEQYF. The CDR3 coding sequence is TGTGCCAGCAGCCACGAAGACGCGCCGTTCAACGAGCAGTACTTC.

This clone has just one count. The chain recombines TRBV2 with TRBJ2-3; D possibly corresponds to TRBD1 (6 bases). CDR1 and CDR2 from the germline V gene are SNHLY and FYNNEI. This CDR3 comprises 14 residues. Trimming left V 6 bases short and J 4 bases short, with 14 bases between. As DNA, the CDR3 is TGTGCCAGCAGCGATACAGGGATATCAGATACGCAGTATTTT. Translated: CASSDTGISDTQYF.

This chain connects TRBV27 to TRBJ1-2, with a tentative D call TRBD1 (5 bases). Per germline, CDR1 MNHEY and CDR2 SMNVEV (reference sequence). The CDR3 is 14 residues long. V lost 6 bases to trimming and J lost 5 bases, with 16 bases between them. The CDR3 nucleotides are TGTGCCAGCAGAAGACAGTCTTTCGAGTATGGCTACACCTTC. It specifies CASRRQSFEYGYTF.

V usage is TRBV2 and J usage is TRBJ2-7; D may be TRBD1 (5 bases). Per the germline V gene, CDR1 is SNHLY and CDR2 is FYNNEI. Trimming cost V 6 bases and J 0 bases, with 6 bases left between them. The CDR3 is 12 amino acids. The CDR3 sequence: CASRDNSYEQYF. CDR3 coding DNA: TGTGCCAGCAGGGACAACTCCTACGAGCAGTACTTC.

The chain has TRBV18 and TRBJ1-3, with a weak D call TRBD1 (5 bases). CDR3 size: 17 residues. V lost 3 bases and J lost 2, with 17 bases in between. CDR1 is KGHSH, CDR2 LQKENI, per germline. The CDR3: CASSPGTPTSAGNTIYF. CDR3 DNA sequence: TGTGCCAGCTCACCTGGGACGCCTACCTCAGCTGGAAACACCATATATTTT.

The genes are TRBV18 and TRBJ2-1; TRBD2 agrees at 10 bases. Trimming took 2 bases from V and 2 from J; bases not matched to a gene: 3. Germline CDR1 and CDR2: KGHSH and LQKENI. The CDR3 has 16 amino acids. CDR3 in amino acids: CASSPVAGGPYNEQFF. CDR3 DNA sequence: TGTGCCAGCTCACCAGTAGCGGGAGGACCCTACAATGAGCAGTTCTTC.

The chain couples TRBV7-2 to TRBJ1-6; 7 bases are a match to TRBD1. The CDR3 has 14 amino acids. V lost 5 bases and J lost 7; bases outside the gene matches: 5. Germline V CDR1 and CDR2: SGHTA, FQGNSA. The CDR3 coding sequence is TGTGCCAGCAGCCTGGGACAGCGAAATTCACCCCTCCACTTT. Translating gives CASSLGQRNSPLHF.

This chain uses TRBV28 with TRBJ2-7; D not certain. The CDR3 consists of 16 residues. The V and J ends lost 5 bases and 2 bases respectively, with 19 bases between them. Germline CDR1 is MDHEN and CDR2 is SYDVKM. CDR3 bases: TGTGCCAGCAGTCCTAGAGGTCTACGACGGACCTACGAGCAGTACTTC. It yields the protein CASSPRGLRRTYEQYF. Drawing the rest from reference TRBV28 and TRBJ2-7, the complete variable domain is DVKVTQSSRYLVKRTGEKVFLECVQDMDHENMFWYRQDPGLGLRLIYFSYDVKMKEKGDIPEGYSVSREKKERFSLILESASTNQTSMYLCASSPRGLRRTYEQYFGPGTRLTVT.

V and J are TRBV3-1 (or the pseudogene TRBV3-2) and TRBJ1-5; weak D call: TRBD1 (6 bases). Per the germline V gene, CDR1 is LGHDT and CDR2 is YNNKEL (reference sequence). V gave up 0 bases and J gave up 4 bases, with 16 bases separating them. The CDR3 contains 17 residues. The CDR3 DNA reads TGTGCCAGCAGCCAAGATCGGGGAGGGGGAGCTAATCAGCCCCAGCATTTT. It specifies CASSQDRGGGANQPQHF.

The rearrangement joins TRBV2 to TRBJ2-5, with 11 positions matching TRBD2. V dropped 5 bases and J dropped 5; count of bases not matched to a gene: 7. CDR3 length equals 15 residues. From germline, CDR1 is SNHLY and CDR2 FYNNEI. The CDR3 protein is CASSQLAGDTETQYF. The DNA for the CDR3 is TGTGCCAGCAGTCAACTAGCGGGAGACACGGAGACCCAGTACTTC.

This clone was seen only once. This sequence joins TRBV5-1 and TRBJ2-1, with a possible D match to TRBD1 (6 bases). The length of the CDR3 is 20 residues. V was shortened by 5 bases and J by 5 bases, with 32 bases between the two germline ends. The germline gives CDR1 SGHRS, CDR2 YFSETQ. The DNA for the CDR3 is TGCGCCAGCAGGCTATACCCAGATATCCGAAACGGGACACGAAACAATGAGCAGTTCTTC. This translates into CASRLYPDIRNGTRNNEQFF.

The CDR3 is CASNLDRLAYGYTF. DNA for the CDR3: TGTGCCAGCAACCTGGACAGGCTTGCCTATGGCTACACCTTC. This rearrangement joins TRBV7-2 to TRBJ1-2; TRBD1 matches at 7 bases. From germline, CDR1 is SGHTA and CDR2 FQGNSA. This CDR3 is 14 amino acids long. V gave up 7 bases and J gave up 4 bases; unmatched junction bases: 9.

The rearrangement links TRBV7-8 to TRBJ1-1, with D perhaps TRBD1 (6 bases). This CDR3 has 15 residues. V lost 1 base, J lost 1 base, and 10 bases lay in between. CDR1 and CDR2 (germline): SGHVS, FQNEAQ. This CDR3 reads CASSLVTGTNTEAFF. CDR3 sequence (DNA): TGTGCCAGCAGCTTAGTTACAGGGACGAACACTGAAGCTTTCTTT.